This TCR beta chain was recovered during a study of post-analysis software for immune sequencing data. Overall study context: Patients had relapsing-remitting, secondary progressive or progressive-relapsing multiple sclerosis; some lacked subtype.

Study results and caveats: With TRBV5-6, TRBV5-1 and TRBV20-1 included, about five TRBV segments were more frequent in patients than in controls. Among multiple sclerosis patients, normalized Chao1 diversity was significantly below that of controls. Co-batched samples clustered tightly together by F measure.

Germline V gene sequence: CDR1 DFQATT, CDR2 SNEGSKA (reference sequence). Trimming removed 6 bases from V and 2 bases from J, with 16 bases in between. The CDR3 extends over 14 amino acids. Regarding this clonotype: Its antigen is as yet unknown.

TCR beta libraries were prepared from cDNA with unique molecular identifiers. T cells numbering about 0.9 to 10 million yielded cDNA molecules that totaled roughly 500,000. TCRdb re-called the PCR reads with MiXCR, one entry per CDR3 protein. The data contain about 680,000 distinct CDR3 sequences, more than 50% of them singletons. The chain recombines TRBV20-1 with TRBJ1-2; a weak D match, TRBD1 (5 bases). Sequenced material: blood. The source is a girl aged 2 to 10 with multiple sclerosis. CDR3 residues: CSAPLGPGNYGYTF. The CDR3 bases are TGCAGTGCACCCCTGGGTCCAGGGAACTATGGCTACACCTTC.